Following are 27 T cell receptor beta chains from one sample sequenced in a study of cytomegalovirus exposure and HLA in healthy donors. PCR used 60 Vbeta primers and 13 Jbeta primers. Libraries were prepared by immunoSEQ multiplex PCR; TCRdb keeps only in-frame clonotypes and omits some of them. This table holds 150,000 to 200,000 clones, roughly 80% found once. Sequencing was carried out using PBMCs. Receptor source: a young woman in good health and CMV-seronegative.

This clone was counted only a few times. The chain couples TRBV30 to TRBJ2-3; tentative D call: TRBD2 (5 bases). Looked up from germline, CDR1 is GTSNPN and CDR2 is SVGIG (reference sequence). This CDR3 has 14 amino acids. Deletions cut 0 bases from V and 6 bases from J, with 13 bases between. The CDR3 DNA follows: TGTGCCTGGAGTGTACCTGGCCCGGGGGATACGCAGTATTTT. Translating gives CAWSVPGPGDTQYF.

The chain carries TRBV30 and TRBJ1-6; 7 positions match TRBD1. Germline lookup yields CDR1 GTSNPN and CDR2 SVGIG (reference sequence). V was pared by 2 bases and J by 7 bases, with 5 bases of the junction left unmatched. The CDR3 loop spans 14 amino acids. The CDR3 protein is CAWSPGQTNSPLHF. DNA for the CDR3: TGTGCCTGGAGTCCGGGACAGACGAATTCACCCCTCCACTTT.

This chain uses TRBV6-4 with TRBJ2-1; D is unresolved. This CDR3 has 15 residues. Germline V gene lookup returns CDR1 MRHNA and CDR2 SNTAGT. The germline V and J ends were trimmed by 3 bases and 7 bases, with 16 bases remaining between them. CDR3 nucleotides: TGTGCCAGCAGTGAAGGAGACGGTGTAGTGAATGAGCAGTTCTTC. It translates to CASSEGDGVVNEQFF.

The chain is built from TRBV25-1 and TRBJ2-1; possible D gene TRBD1, 5 bases. V lost 6 bases and J 2 bases, leaving 20 bases between the germline ends. Germline V CDR1 and CDR2: MGHDK, SYGVNS. This CDR3 region has 17 residues. For the CDR3, the DNA is TGTGCCAGCAGAGAGGTCGGCGCAGGGATGACCTACAATGAGCAGTTCTTC. Translated, it gives CASREVGAGMTYNEQFF.

This chain links TRBV7-6 with TRBJ2-6, with D possibly being TRBD1 (5 bases). Germline CDR1 reads SGHVS; CDR2 reads FNYEAQ. With 5 bases removed from V and 2 bases from J, the gap between germline ends came to 7 bases. CDR3 length equals 14 residues. The CDR3 loop is CASSATAGANVLTF. The CDR3, as DNA: TGTGCCAGCAGCGCGACAGCTGGGGCCAACGTCCTGACTTTC.

This clone was seen a few times. The rearrangement joins TRBV4-3 to TRBJ1-1, with no clear D. V was pared by 0 bases and J by 4 bases, with 3 bases between. From germline, CDR1 is LGHNA and CDR2 YSLEER. This CDR3 is 12 amino acids long. The CDR3 reads CASSQDGTEAFF. The DNA of the CDR3 is TGCGCCAGCAGCCAAGACGGCACTGAAGCTTTCTTT.

In regard to this clone: One end of the junction fails to match germline, which may point to a read error. The chain employs TRBV7-9 and TRBJ2-1; D gene uncertain. Looked up from germline, CDR1 is SEHNR and CDR2 is FQNEAQ (reference sequence). The CDR3 is 14 residues long. In DNA, the CDR3 is TGTTCCAGCAGCTTACTTTTCCAGAACAATGAGCAGTTCTTC. Translation gives CSSSLLFQNNEQFF.

The V gene is TRBV4-3, the J gene TRBJ2-1, with a tentative D call TRBD2 (6 bases). The CDR3 runs to 16 residues. V lost 0 bases, J lost 2 bases, and 11 bases lay in between. The germline CDR1 and CDR2 sequences are LGHNA and YSLEER. The CDR3 loop reads CASSQEGQRAYNEQFF. The CDR3 DNA sequence: TGCGCCAGCAGCCAAGAGGGCCAGCGGGCCTACAATGAGCAGTTCTTC.

V and J are TRBV4-1 and TRBJ1-1; D is uncertain. The ends were cut back, 3 bases at V and 2 bases at J, with 10 bases in the middle. This CDR3 has 14 amino acids. Germline V CDR1 and CDR2: MGHRA, YSYEKL. Written as DNA, the CDR3 is TGCGCCAGCAGCCACCCCGCGGATAACACTGAAGCTTTCTTT. This codes for CASSHPADNTEAFF.

The V gene is TRBV9, the J gene TRBJ1-4; a weak D match, TRBD1 (5 bases). The V end was cut by 3 bases, the J end by 6 bases, with 21 bases between. Germline values: CDR1 SGDLS, CDR2 YYNGEE. This CDR3 comprises 17 residues. The CDR3 DNA reads as TGTGCCAGCAGCGAACCGGGACTCTACTCGGGCGATGAAAAACTGTTTTTT. It yields the protein CASSEPGLYSGDEKLFF.

This clone was observed a few times. V is TRBV6-6 and J is TRBJ2-5; 9 nucleotides agree with TRBD1. V gave up 5 bases and J gave up 2 bases; unmatched junction bases: 6. Germline V gives CDR1 MNHNY, CDR2 SVGAGI (reference sequence). This CDR3 has 15 residues. In DNA form, the CDR3 reads TGTGCCAGCAGTACGGACAGGGGCAGGCAAGAGACCCAGTACTTC. As protein: CASSTDRGRQETQYF.

The J gene is TRBJ2-3, the V gene TRBV5-1; TRBD2 agrees at 10 bases. Per the germline V gene, CDR1 is SGHRS and CDR2 is YFSETQ. Trimming at V came to 0 bases and at J to 2 bases, leaving 12 bases not matched to a gene. The length of the CDR3 is 19 residues. The CDR3 nucleotides read TGCGCCAGCAGCTTGGTTGGGCTCGGGCTAGCGGGAGTCACAGATACGCAGTATTTT. Translation: CASSLVGLGLAGVTDTQYF.

This clone was counted a few times. The rearrangement uses TRBV2 and TRBJ2-7, with D maybe TRBD1 (6 bases). This CDR3 spans 14 amino acids. Deletions cut 5 bases from V and 3 bases from J, with 14 bases between. The germline V gene has CDR1 SNHLY and CDR2 FYNNEI. CDR3 sequence (DNA): TGTGCCAGCAGTATACAGGGTAGTGGCTACGAGCAGTACTTC. Translating it yields CASSIQGSGYEQYF.

This clone was found once. This sequence joins TRBV10-2 and TRBJ2-5, with a tentative D call TRBD1 (6 bases). With 7 bases removed from V and 2 bases from J, the gap between germline ends came to 17 bases. This CDR3 region has 15 residues. Germline CDR1 is WSHSY and CDR2 is SAAADI. Here the CDR3 DNA reads TGCGCCAGCACTCAACGGGACAAACAACAAGAGACCCAGTACTTC. Translation gives CASTQRDKQQETQYF.

V usage is TRBV2 and J usage is TRBJ1-3; TRBD1 matches at 7 bases. Trimming took 3 bases from V and 2 from J; bases not matched to a gene: 7. Germline V lookup: CDR1 SNHLY, CDR2 FYNNEI. The length of the CDR3 is 16 residues. The CDR3 bases are TGTGCCAGCAGTGACTTCACTACAGGGGCTGGAAACACCATATATTTT. It is translated as CASSDFTTGAGNTIYF.

This chain joins TRBV28 and TRBJ2-1; 9 bases map to TRBD2. The length of the CDR3 is 15 residues. V lost 2 bases to trimming and J lost 7 bases; unmatched junction nucleotides: 6. The V gene's germline CDR1 is MDHEN and CDR2 SYDVKM. The CDR3 nucleotides read TGTGCCAGCAGTTTAGTAGCGGGAGTTCAAAATGAGCAGTTCTTC. The encoded protein is CASSLVAGVQNEQFF.

The chain links TRBV7-2 to TRBJ1-2; D possibly corresponds to TRBD1 (5 bases). Trimming cost V 3 bases and J 0 bases, with 11 bases left between them. The germline V gene encodes CDR1 SGHTA and CDR2 FQGNSA. CDR3 size: 15 residues. This CDR3 is CASSFETTANYGYTF. The DNA of the CDR3 is TGTGCCAGCAGCTTCGAAACGACAGCTAACTATGGCTACACCTTC.

J is TRBJ2-2 and V is TRBV6-5; D uncertain. The CDR3 totals 13 residues. The germline gives CDR1 MNHEY, CDR2 SVGAGI. Trimming pared 1 base from V and 6 bases from J, leaving 6 bases between. The CDR3 region is CASSYLSAGELFF. CDR3 nucleotides: TGTGCCAGCAGTTACTTATCGGCCGGGGAGCTGTTTTTT.

For the CDR3, the DNA is TGTGCCAGCAGTTACGGGCTCAGGGGCACAGATACGCAGTATTTT. Translating gives CASSYGLRGTDTQYF. This chain joins TRBV6-6 and TRBJ2-3, with a possible D match to TRBD1 (5 bases). Trimming removed 2 bases at V and 1 base at J, with 10 bases between. Germline loops: CDR1 MNHNY, CDR2 SVGAGI (reference sequence). The length of the CDR3 is 15 residues.

The chain recombines TRBV7-9 with TRBJ2-1; 13 nucleotides line up with TRBD2. Trimming at V came to 4 bases and at J to 9 bases, leaving 6 bases not matched to a gene. The CDR3 spans 15 residues. Germline V gene lookup returns CDR1 SEHNR and CDR2 FQNEAQ (reference sequence). The CDR3 DNA is TGTGCCAGCAGCTCCCGGACTAGCGGGAGCGGTGAGCAGTTCTTC. Translating it yields CASSSRTSGSGEQFF.

The chain is built from TRBV7-9 and TRBJ2-1; a possible D gene is TRBD2 (6 bases). Looked up from germline, CDR1 is SEHNR and CDR2 is FQNEAQ (reference sequence). This CDR3 spans 15 amino acids. Deletions cut 5 bases from V and 7 bases from J, with 18 bases between. The CDR3 spells CASSTPGTLGNEQFF. CDR3 coding DNA: TGTGCCAGCAGCACCCCCGGGACTCTGGGGAATGAGCAGTTCTTC.

The chain couples TRBV28 to TRBJ1-5; 9 bases align to TRBD1. Germline CDR1 MDHEN, CDR2 SYDVKM. Trimming took 6 bases from V and 4 from J; bases not matched to a gene: 7. The CDR3 is 15 amino acids. In DNA, the CDR3 is TGTGCCAGCAGCTCCACAGGGGGCCCGAATCAGCCCCAGCATTTT. Protein: CASSSTGGPNQPQHF.

The V gene is TRBV10-3, the J gene TRBJ1-1; tentatively, D is TRBD1 (5 bases). V was trimmed by 6 bases and J by 3 bases, leaving 11 bases between them. CDR1 and CDR2 from the germline V gene are ENHRY and SYGVKD. This CDR3 region has 13 residues. The DNA for the CDR3 is TGTGCCATCAGCGAAACAGGCTACACTGAAGCTTTCTTT. This gives the protein CAISETGYTEAFF.

The V gene is TRBV6-6, the J gene TRBJ2-7; 7 bases line up with TRBD2. Germline V lookup: CDR1 MNHNY, CDR2 SVGAGI (reference sequence). This CDR3 has 14 amino acids. With V trimmed by 0 bases and J by 7 bases, 6 bases remained unmatched. CDR3 amino acids: CASSYSGGGREQYV. The CDR3 DNA sequence: TGTGCCAGCAGTTACTCGGGGGGAGGGAGGGAGCAGTACGTC.

V and J are TRBV4-1 and TRBJ1-3; a possible D gene is TRBD1 (6 bases). The germline V gene has CDR1 MGHRA and CDR2 YSYEKL. CDR3 length equals 12 residues. This CDR3 reads CAAGTSGNTIYF. Written as DNA, the CDR3 is TGCGCGGCCGGGACATCCGGAAACACCATATATTTT.

This clone has just a few counts. The V gene is TRBV28, the J gene TRBJ1-2; D gene ambiguous. This CDR3 spans 16 amino acids. Germline values: CDR1 MDHEN, CDR2 SYDVKM. V was pared by 3 bases and J by 5 bases, with 19 bases between. The CDR3 spells CASSLTPGARPYGYTF. CDR3 in DNA: TGTGCCAGCAGTTTGACCCCGGGAGCCAGGCCTTATGGCTACACCTTC.

A note on this clone: The sample carries other DNA sequences with the same CDR3. The V call is TRBV27, the J call TRBJ1-2, with a tentative D call TRBD1 (6 bases). The CDR3 spans 13 residues. Trimming removed 2 bases from V and 2 bases from J, with 6 bases in between. Germline assignment: CDR1 MNHEY and CDR2 SMNVEV (reference sequence). The CDR3 spells CASSLRGNYGYTF. CDR3 DNA: TGTGCCAGCAGTTTAAGGGGGAACTATGGCTACACCTTC.